This T cell receptor beta chain came from a study of T cell repertoires in cytomegalovirus infection. TCRdb reprocessed the reads via MiXCR and lists one record per CDR3 protein. The sample has about 890,000 distinct CDR3 sequences; around 30% are singletons. This clonotype was detected many times. The antigen remains unidentified. The CDR3 covers 15 residues. V lost 2 bases and J 2 bases, leaving 13 bases between the germline ends. Germline lookup yields CDR1 LNHDA and CDR2 SQIVND (reference sequence). This rearrangement joins TRBV19 to TRBJ2-7; tentatively, D is TRBD1 (5 bases). The sequence derives from a human donor in good health (CMV status not recorded). Some clones in this sample may be carry-over from other donors' samples. The sample was cultured CD8+ T cells from PBMCs, taken from culture after CMV antigen stimulation. In DNA form, the CDR3 reads TGTGCCAGTAGTATACCGACAGAAGGCCCCTACGAGCAGTACTTC. It encodes CASSIPTEGPYEQYF.